This TCR beta chain is from a study of glioma-infiltrating T cells. Amplification of TCR alpha and beta CDR3 regions from RNA used iRepertoire nested multiplex PCR. Tissue mRNA or PBMC total RNA, 100-400 ng, went into one-step reverse transcription and amplification. MiXCR, applied by TCRdb to the multiplex PCR reads, yields one record per CDR3 protein. The sample yields some 16,000 distinct CDR3 sequences, roughly 64% seen once. Per germline, CDR1 MNHEY and CDR2 SVGAGI. The CDR3 has 13 amino acids. Trimming removed 8 bases at V and 5 bases at J, with 13 bases between. Comments on this clonotype: This is likely a read error, given that the CDR3 carries no conserved phenylalanine or tryptophan at its end.

Sample: glioma tissue, nonneoplastic brain tissue, or PBMCs (not recorded which). The chain has TRBV6-5 and TRBJ2-1; no clear D gene. The TCR sequence derives from a human donor with low-grade glioma or glioblastoma, undergoing nonglioma brain surgery, or in good health (not recorded which). This CDR3 reads CASLETPNNEQFV. CDR3 DNA sequence: TGTGCCAGCCTAGAGACGCCTAACAATGAGCAGTTCGTC.